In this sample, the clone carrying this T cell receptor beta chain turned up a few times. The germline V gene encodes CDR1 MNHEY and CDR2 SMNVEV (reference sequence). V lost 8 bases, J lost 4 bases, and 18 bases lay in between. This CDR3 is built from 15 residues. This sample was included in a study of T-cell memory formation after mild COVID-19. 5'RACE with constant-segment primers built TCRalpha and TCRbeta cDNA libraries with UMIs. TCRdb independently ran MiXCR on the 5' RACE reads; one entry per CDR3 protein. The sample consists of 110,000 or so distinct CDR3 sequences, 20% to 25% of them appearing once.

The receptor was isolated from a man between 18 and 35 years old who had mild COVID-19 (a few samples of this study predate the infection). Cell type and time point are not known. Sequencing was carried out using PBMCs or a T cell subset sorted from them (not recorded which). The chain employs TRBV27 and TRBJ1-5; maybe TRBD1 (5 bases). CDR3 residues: CASGFGQGGNQPQHF. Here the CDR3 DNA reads TGTGCCAGCGGATTCGGGCAGGGAGGAAATCAGCCCCAGCATTTT.